The T cell receptor (beta chain) under discussion was sequenced for a study of HIV-infected children after antiretroviral therapy interruption. Overall study results and limits: Naive CD4+ Gini coefficient rose by interruption end, suggesting clonal expansion.

This clonotype was detected many times. Its antigen is as yet unknown. The treatment was: PENTA 11 planned treatment interruption arm or continuous ART arm. At least 24 weeks of at least three-drug ART, in children 2 to 15 years. RNA-based 3' RACE libraries used unique molecular identifiers. TCRdb re-called the 3' RACE reads with MiXCR, one entry per CDR3 protein. The sample has tens of thousands of distinct CDR3 sequences; around 4.5% are singletons. Source: CD45RA+ CD4+ T cells from PBMCs, pooled from several time points, taken from a donor given antiretroviral therapy, either interrupted or continuous. Documented subset: naive CD4+ CD45RA+ CD45RO- T cells. The receptor was isolated from a pool of human donors with HIV.

CDR3 DNA: TGTGCCAGCAGTCGGGACAGGGAATATTCACCCCTCCACTTT. Residues: CASSRDREYSPLHF. The chain carries TRBV2 and TRBJ1-6; 9 bases map to TRBD1. Germline V CDR1 and CDR2: SNHLY, FYNNEI. Unmatched junction bases numbered 4, after V lost 5 bases and J lost 8 bases. The CDR3 is made up of 14 amino acids.